This is a list of T cell receptor beta chains from one sample in a study of siplizumab effects on memory and regulatory T cells. Using immunoSEQ multiplex PCR, the repertoire was profiled, and TCRdb retains in-frame clones only, with some absent. The sample has 70,000 to 95,000 clones, around 97% seen once. The sequencing input was naive CD4+ T cells sorted from blood. These receptors all come from a human donor in good health. Each CDR3 is given with its conserved first and last residue. A D gene is named only where the DNA matches it firmly. Only some rows state a clone size, as once, few, many or a class for expanded clones.

DNA,CDR3,J,V,D,size
TGTGCCAGCAGCAAGACGGGACTTGAATACGAGCAGTACTTC,CASSKTGLEYEQYF,TRBJ2-7,TRBV9,.,.
TGTGCCAGCAGCCCCCAAAGGGGAGGCGCGGGCACTGAAGCTTTCTTT,CASSPQRGGAGTEAFF,TRBJ1-1,TRBV5-4,.,.
TGTGCCAGCAGTTACGGGACAGCGGGCGGCTACACCTTC,CASSYGTAGGYTF,TRBJ1-2,TRBV6-6,TRBD1,.
TGTGCCAGCAGCAAAGTTTCAACTGTGAACTATGGCTACACCTTC,CASSKVSTVNYGYTF,TRBJ1-2,TRBV21-1,.,.
TGTGCCAGCAGGGGACAGGTTGCTAACTATGGCTACACCTTC,CASRGQVANYGYTF,TRBJ1-2,TRBV7-9,TRBD1,.
TGTGCCAGCTCCTACGGGACTAGCAGCCAAGAGACCCAGTACTTC,CASSYGTSSQETQYF,TRBJ2-5,TRBV18,TRBD2,.
TGTGCCAGCACCTGGGACAGGGGGTCAGATACGCAGTATTTT,CASTWDRGSDTQYF,TRBJ2-3,TRBV2,TRBD1,.
TGCGCCAGCAGCTCGGGAGTGGGTGAGGGAGGCTACACCTTC,CASSSGVGEGGYTF,TRBJ1-2,TRBV5-1,.,.
TGTGCCAGCAGGTTCGGGCAGATGAACACTGAAGCTTTCTTT,CASRFGQMNTEAFF,TRBJ1-1,TRBV7-9,.,.
TGTGCCAGCAGTTACTCGAGTGGGGGGGGTTACAATGAGCAGTTCTTC,CASSYSSGGGYNEQFF,TRBJ2-1,TRBV6-5,TRBD2,.
TGCGCCAGCAGCAGTGGTGGGGGGCCTAACTATGGCTACACCTTC,CASSSGGGPNYGYTF,TRBJ1-2,TRBV5-1,.,few
TGTGCCAGCAGTGCCGGGGGAACTCTCTCCTACGAGCAGTACTTC,CASSAGGTLSYEQYF,TRBJ2-7,TRBV2,.,.
TGTGCCAGCAGTTTCCCCAGACAGCGTAGCTCCTACGAGCAGTACTTC,CASSFPRQRSSYEQYF,TRBJ2-7,TRBV28,.,.
TGTGCCAGCAGCTTAGAGGGGCAAGCTTCGATGCTCCAAGAGACCCAGTACTTC,CASSLEGQASMLQETQYF,TRBJ2-5,TRBV7-6,.,.
TGTGCCAGCAGTACCAACCGGGAGCCGCAGTACTTC,CASSTNREPQYF,TRBJ2-7,TRBV7-9,.,.
TGTGCCAGCACGCAGGGGGGGGATTATCAGCCCCAGCATTTT,CASTQGGDYQPQHF,TRBJ1-5,TRBV28,TRBD1,.
TGTGCCCGAAAAGGACCTCCGCGGAACACCGGGGAGCTGTTTTTT,CARKGPPRNTGELFF,TRBJ2-2,TRBV30,.,.
TGTGCCAGCAGTGATGCGGGGGGGGGCTACAATGAGCAGTTCTTC,CASSDAGGGYNEQFF,TRBJ2-1,TRBV25-1,TRBD2,.
TGTGCCAGCAGCGGGTGGTCCGGGACTAGCGGGGCCGGGGAGCTGTTTTTT,CASSGWSGTSGAGELFF,TRBJ2-2,TRBV7-3,TRBD2,.
TGCGCCAGCAGCCCCCAATCCGGGACAGGGGCGTCACCCCTCCACTTT,CASSPQSGTGASPLHF,TRBJ1-6,TRBV5-1,TRBD1,.
TGTGCCAGCAGCCCCCTGGGTGGAACTAGCGGGGTTGAGACCCAGTACTTC,CASSPLGGTSGVETQYF,TRBJ2-5,TRBV7-7,TRBD2,.
TGTGTCAGAATCCCGGAGGGGAGGGGGAAAGAGACCCAGTACTTC,CVRIPEGRGKETQYF,TRBJ2-5,TRBV7-5,.,.
TGTGCCAGCAGCTTGCTGGCGTCAGCTTCTAATCAGCCCCAGCATTTT,CASSLLASASNQPQHF,TRBJ1-5,TRBV5-6,.,once
TGTGCCAGTAGTTTCAGGGGTAGCCCCGGGGAGCTGTTTTTT,CASSFRGSPGELFF,TRBJ2-2,TRBV19,.,.
TGTGCCAGCAGTTTTTTTCCGTCCAGGTACACAGATACGCAGTATTTT,CASSFFPSRYTDTQYF,TRBJ2-3,TRBV27,.,.
TGCGCCAGCAGGGCTGGATCCAATAATTCACCCCTCCACTTT,CASRAGSNNSPLHF,TRBJ1-6,TRBV5-1,.,.
TGCAGCTTAACGATTACAGGGGGAGATGGCTATGGCTACACCTTC,CSLTITGGDGYGYTF,TRBJ1-2,TRBV29-1,TRBD1,.
TGTGCCAGCAGCTTAGATCGGAAGGGGGGGAGCTCCTACAATGAGCAGTTCTTC,CASSLDRKGGSSYNEQFF,TRBJ2-1,TRBV11-3,.,.
TGTGCCAGCAGTTCCCAGGGGCCCTATGGCTACACCTTC,CASSSQGPYGYTF,TRBJ1-2,TRBV27,.,.
TGTGCCAGCAGTTTCCGGGGACTAGCGGGGGAAGATGAGCAGTTCTTC,CASSFRGLAGEDEQFF,TRBJ2-1,TRBV6-5,TRBD2,.
TGTGCCAGCAGCGTAGTAGCGGGGGGGACAGATACGCAGTATTTT,CASSVVAGGTDTQYF,TRBJ2-3,TRBV9,TRBD2,.
TGTGCCAGCAGGCCAGGGGCTGGGGGGGAGCTGTTTTTT,CASRPGAGGELFF,TRBJ2-2,TRBV6-5,.,.
TGTGCCAGCAGTTACGGAGGGAACACTGAAGCTTTCTTT,CASSYGGNTEAFF,TRBJ1-1,TRBV6-5,.,once
TGTGCCAGCAGCCAAAGCCAGTCTTTCACAGATACGCAGTATTTT,CASSQSQSFTDTQYF,TRBJ2-3,TRBV7-2,.,.
TGCGCCAGCAGCCTCCTTGGGGGCCCCGGGGAGCTGTTTTTT,CASSLLGGPGELFF,TRBJ2-2,TRBV5-1,.,.
TGTGCCATCAGTGAGTCAGCGGGGGGCCGGGGGACTTACGAGCAGTACTTC,CAISESAGGRGTYEQYF,TRBJ2-7,TRBV10-3,TRBD2,.
TGTGCCAGCTCACCTCCCGGGGGAGGCACTGAAGCTTTCTTT,CASSPPGGGTEAFF,TRBJ1-1,TRBV18,.,.
TGTGCCAGTACAGCAGCATGGGCCAGGGGGGATACGCAGTATTTT,CASTAAWARGDTQYF,TRBJ2-3,TRBV19,TRBD1,.
TGCGCCAGCAGCCAAGATCCGAGGGGGCGTGAGACCCAGTACTTC,CASSQDPRGRETQYF,TRBJ2-5,TRBV4-1,TRBD1,.
TGCGCCAGCAGCACCGGGGGGGACAATCAGCCCCAGCATTTT,CASSTGGDNQPQHF,TRBJ1-5,TRBV5-1,.,.
TGTGCCAGCAGTTACTCGTCCGGAGAAGCTTTCTTT,CASSYSSGEAFF,TRBJ1-1,TRBV6-5,.,.
TGTGCCAGCAGCGACCGGGCCTTGAGGACTGAAGCTTTCTTT,CASSDRALRTEAFF,TRBJ1-1,TRBV27,.,.
TGCGCCAGCAGCCACGGACAGGGGGGAGGGTATGGCTACACCTTC,CASSHGQGGGYGYTF,TRBJ1-2,TRBV5-1,TRBD1,.
TGTGCCAGCAAGAATTCGGGCGGAGCTAATGAAAAACTGCTTTTT,CASKNSGGANEKLLF,TRBJ1-4,TRBV2,.,.
TGTGCCAGCAGCGTAGCTCCACCAGAGACCCAGTACTTC,CASSVAPPETQYF,TRBJ2-5,TRBV9,.,.
TGTGCCAGCAGCAAGGACAGGTTAGGGACTGAAGCTTTCTTT,CASSKDRLGTEAFF,TRBJ1-1,TRBV6-4,TRBD1,.
TGTGCCAGCAGTTCTCCAGCACCAAACACAGATACGCAGTATTTT,CASSSPAPNTDTQYF,TRBJ2-3,TRBV2,.,.
TGTGCCAGCAGTCAACGGGGGACAGTGTACAATGAGCAGTTCTTC,CASSQRGTVYNEQFF,TRBJ2-1,TRBV27,.,.
TGTGCCAGCAGCACCCGACAGGGCAATCAGCCCCAGCATTTT,CASSTRQGNQPQHF,TRBJ1-5,TRBV7-2,.,.
TGTGCCAGCAGCCCCCGGGACCGTCGGGACGAGCAGTACTTC,CASSPRDRRDEQYF,TRBJ2-7,TRBV7-3,.,.
TGTGCCAGCAGCGCGAATGGGCAGGGGAACTATGGCTACACCTTC,CASSANGQGNYGYTF,TRBJ1-2,TRBV6-4,.,.
TGTGCCAGCAGCTTAGAGCTAGCGTCTCCCACCGGGGAGCTGTTTTTT,CASSLELASPTGELFF,TRBJ2-2,TRBV7-3,.,.
TGTGCCAGCAGCTTTAGCAATCAGCCCCAGCATTTT,CASSFSNQPQHF,TRBJ1-5,TRBV7-9,.,few
TGCGCCAGCAGTGAGTCACTAGCGGGGGGGGAGCAGTTCTTC,CASSESLAGGEQFF,TRBJ2-1,TRBV10-1,TRBD2,.
TGTGCCAGCAACCTAGGACAGGGGGCCTACGAGCAGTACTTC,CASNLGQGAYEQYF,TRBJ2-7,TRBV6-1,TRBD1,.
TGTGCCAGTAGTATAACACGGTTAACCTACGAGCAGTACTTC,CASSITRLTYEQYF,TRBJ2-7,TRBV19,.,.
TGCGCCAGCAGTGAGTCCCGCATATATTTT,CASSESRIYF,TRBJ1-3,TRBV10-2,.,.
TGTGCCAGCAGTTCCCAGGGAGCCTCCTACGAGCAGTACTTC,CASSSQGASYEQYF,TRBJ2-7,TRBV6-7,.,.
TGCGCCAGCAGTGAGTTCGGGGGGGCCGGTGAGCAGTTCTTC,CASSEFGGAGEQFF,TRBJ2-1,TRBV10-1,TRBD2,.